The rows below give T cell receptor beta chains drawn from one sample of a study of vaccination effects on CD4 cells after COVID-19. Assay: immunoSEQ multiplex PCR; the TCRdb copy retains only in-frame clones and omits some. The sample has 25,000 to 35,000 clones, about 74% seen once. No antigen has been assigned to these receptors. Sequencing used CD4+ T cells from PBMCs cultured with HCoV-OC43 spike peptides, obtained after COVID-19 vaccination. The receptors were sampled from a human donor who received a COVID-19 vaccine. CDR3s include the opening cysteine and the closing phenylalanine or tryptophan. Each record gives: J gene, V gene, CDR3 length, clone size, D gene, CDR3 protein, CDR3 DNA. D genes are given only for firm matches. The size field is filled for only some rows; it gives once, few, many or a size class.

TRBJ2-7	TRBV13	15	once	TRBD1	CASSVRGTGGSEQYF	TGTGCCAGCAGTGTTCGGGGGACAGGGGGCTCCGAGCAGTACTTC
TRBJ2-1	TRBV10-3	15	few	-	CAIMPSGGGYNEQFF	TGTGCCATCATGCCCTCAGGCGGCGGTTACAATGAGCAGTTCTTC
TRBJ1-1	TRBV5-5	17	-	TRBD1	CASSLWAGGDPSTEAFF	TGTGCCAGCAGCTTGTGGGCAGGGGGGGACCCGAGCACTGAAGCTTTCTTT
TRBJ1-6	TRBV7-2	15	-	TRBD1	CASSARDRGDSPLHF	TGTGCCAGCAGCGCCCGGGACAGGGGCGATTCACCCCTCCACTTT
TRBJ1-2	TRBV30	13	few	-	CAWKSPGARGYTF	TGTGCCTGGAAGTCCCCAGGGGCGAGGGGCTACACCTTC
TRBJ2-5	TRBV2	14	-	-	CASSGFRPEETQYF	TGTGCCAGCAGTGGATTCCGCCCGGAAGAGACCCAGTACTTC
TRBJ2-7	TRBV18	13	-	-	CASSRKSGYEQYF	TGTGCCAGCTCACGGAAGTCGGGCTACGAGCAGTACTTC
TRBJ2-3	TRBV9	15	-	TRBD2	CASSRGTSGTDTQYF	TGTGCCAGCAGTCGGGGGACTAGCGGGACAGATACGCAGTATTTT
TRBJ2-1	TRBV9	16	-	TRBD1	CASSPRTGGIYNEQFF	TGTGCCAGCAGCCCTCGGACAGGGGGCATTTACAATGAGCAGTTCTTC
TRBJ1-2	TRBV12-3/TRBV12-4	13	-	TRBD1	CASSPTGSYGYTF	TGTGCCAGCAGTCCGACAGGGAGCTATGGCTACACCTTC
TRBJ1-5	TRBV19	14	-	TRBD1	CASRTGGRYQPQHF	TGTGCCAGCCGGACAGGGGGCAGGTATCAGCCCCAGCATTTT
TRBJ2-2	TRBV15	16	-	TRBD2	CATSRTRAGVGGELFF	TGTGCCACCAGCAGGACAAGAGCGGGAGTGGGCGGGGAGCTGTTTTTT
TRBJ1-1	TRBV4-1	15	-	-	CASSRLGRGGTEAFF	TGCGCCAGCAGTCGACTTGGCAGGGGTGGAACTGAAGCTTTCTTT
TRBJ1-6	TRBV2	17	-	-	CASIEGAASSYNSPLHF	TGTGCCAGCATTGAAGGTGCGGCTAGCTCCTATAATTCACCCCTCCACTTT
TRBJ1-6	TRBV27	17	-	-	CASSSHLPSFGNSPLHF	TGTGCCAGCAGTTCACACCTACCTTCTTTTGGTAATTCACCCCTCCACTTT
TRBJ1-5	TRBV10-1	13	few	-	CASSGTYNQPQHF	TGCGCCAGCAGTGGTACCTACAATCAGCCCCAGCATTTT
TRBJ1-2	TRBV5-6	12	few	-	CASSLPGYGYTF	TGTGCCAGCAGCTTGCCCGGCTATGGCTACACCTTC
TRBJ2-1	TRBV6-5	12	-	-	CASSPNLNEQFF	TGTGCCAGCAGCCCAAACCTCAATGAGCAGTTCTTC
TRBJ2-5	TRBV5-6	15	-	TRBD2	CASSHGTSGLQTQYF	TGTGCCAGCAGCCACGGGACTAGCGGGTTGCAGACCCAGTACTTC
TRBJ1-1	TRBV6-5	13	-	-	CASSYFPNTEAFF	TGTGCCAGCAGTTACTTTCCGAACACTGAAGCTTTCTTT
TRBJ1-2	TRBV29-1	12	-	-	CSVRRARYGYTF	TGCAGCGTTCGACGGGCGCGCTATGGCTACACCTTC
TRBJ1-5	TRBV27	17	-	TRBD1	CASSLGRQGAKDQPQHF	TGTGCCAGCAGTTTGGGGAGACAGGGGGCGAAGGATCAGCCCCAGCATTTT
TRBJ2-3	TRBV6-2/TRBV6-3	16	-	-	CASSYGEADSTDTQYF	TGTGCCAGCAGTTACGGGGAGGCAGATAGCACAGATACGCAGTATTTT
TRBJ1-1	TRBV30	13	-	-	CAWSISRAPEAFF	TGTGCCTGGAGTATCAGCAGAGCTCCTGAAGCTTTCTTT
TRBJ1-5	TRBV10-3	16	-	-	CAISESGGQSNQPQHF	TGTGCCATCAGTGAGTCAGGTGGACAGTCCAATCAGCCCCAGCATTTT
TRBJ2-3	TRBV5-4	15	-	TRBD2	CASSLSGERAGTQYF	TGTGCCAGCAGCCTTAGCGGGGAACGAGCGGGTACGCAGTATTTT